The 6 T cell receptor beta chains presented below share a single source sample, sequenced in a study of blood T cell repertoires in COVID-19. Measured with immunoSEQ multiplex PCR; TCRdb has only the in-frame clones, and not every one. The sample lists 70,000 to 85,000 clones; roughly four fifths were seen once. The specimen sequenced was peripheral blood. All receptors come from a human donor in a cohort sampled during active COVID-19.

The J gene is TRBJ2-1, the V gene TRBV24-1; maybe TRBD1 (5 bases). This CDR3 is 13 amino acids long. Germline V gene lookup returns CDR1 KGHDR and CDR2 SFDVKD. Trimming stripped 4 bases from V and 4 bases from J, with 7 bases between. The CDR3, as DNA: TGTGCCACCAGTGAGACAGCTTACAATGAGCAGTTCTTC. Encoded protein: CATSETAYNEQFF.

CDR3 DNA: TGCAGCGTTGAAGCGGGAAGCACAGATACGCAGTATTTT. This translates into CSVEAGSTDTQYF. The chain joins TRBV29-1 to TRBJ2-3, with D possibly being TRBD2 (5 bases). Germline CDR1 and CDR2: SQVTM and ANQGSEA. V lost 1 base and J lost 0, with 5 bases in between. CDR3 size: 13 residues.

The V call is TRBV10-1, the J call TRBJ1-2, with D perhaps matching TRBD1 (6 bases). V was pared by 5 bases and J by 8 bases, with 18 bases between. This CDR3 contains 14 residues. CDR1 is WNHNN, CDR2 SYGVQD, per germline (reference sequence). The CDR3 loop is CASSKGDRSGGYTF. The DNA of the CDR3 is TGCGCCAGCAGTAAAGGAGACAGGTCTGGAGGCTACACCTTC.

This chain's CDR3 is CASSLGRGYATNEKLFF. DNA for the CDR3: TGTGCCAGCAGTTTGGGCAGGGGGTATGCAACTAATGAAAAACTGTTTTTT. The chain employs TRBV27 and TRBJ1-4, with 7 bases fitting TRBD1. The V gene end was trimmed by 3 bases and the J gene end by 0 bases; junction bases not matched to a gene: 7. The CDR3 length is 17 residues. Germline CDR1 and CDR2: MNHEY and SMNVEV (reference sequence). Variable domain in full (rest from reference TRBV27 and TRBJ1-4): EAQVTQNPRYLITVTGKKLTVTCSQNMNHEYMSWYRQDPGLGLRQIYYSMNVEVTDKGDVPEGYKVSRKEKRNFPLILESPSPNQTSLYFCASSLGRGYATNEKLFFGSGTQLSVL.

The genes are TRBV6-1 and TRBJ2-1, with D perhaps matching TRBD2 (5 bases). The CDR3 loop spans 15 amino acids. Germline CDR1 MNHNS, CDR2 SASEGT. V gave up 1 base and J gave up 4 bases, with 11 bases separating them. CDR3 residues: CASSEVERRYNEQFF. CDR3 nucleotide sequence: TGTGCCAGCAGTGAAGTGGAGCGGAGATACAATGAGCAGTTCTTC.

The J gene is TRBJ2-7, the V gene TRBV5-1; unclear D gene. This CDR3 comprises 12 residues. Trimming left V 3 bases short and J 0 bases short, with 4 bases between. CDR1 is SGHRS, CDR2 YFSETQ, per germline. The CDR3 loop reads CASSSSSYEQYF. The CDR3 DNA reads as TGCGCCAGCAGCTCTAGCTCCTACGAGCAGTACTTC.